The clone carrying this TCR beta chain was seen at least ten times. The antigen is not known. The data were taken from a study of T cells in Graves' hyperthyroidism and ophthalmopathy. General study findings and limits: Before onset, ophthalmopathy was predicted by the model a median approximately 6.5 months earlier.

The V gene lost 4 bases and the J gene lost 5 bases, with 15 bases spanning the gap. The length of the CDR3 is 14 residues. Germline CDR1 SGHNT, CDR2 YYREEE (reference sequence). It was RNA transcripts that yielded the amplified TCR beta CDR3 regions. An initial round of RT-PCR targeting the TCR CDR3 relied on the HTBI primer set. One entry per CDR3 protein, called by TCRdb with MiXCR from the multiplex PCR reads. The sample lists 550,000 to 700,000 distinct CDR3 sequences, about 45% occurring once. Orbital computed tomography, thyroid ultrasound, serum thyroxine and TRAb, and clinical symptoms together informed the diagnoses.

Sequencing was done on a sample of peripheral blood or thyroid tissue (not recorded which). The clonotype comes from an adult woman with Graves' disease, either hyperthyroidism or ophthalmopathy (not recorded which). This chain joins TRBV5-4 and TRBJ2-5; possible D gene TRBD1, 6 bases. DNA of the CDR3: TGTGCCAGCAGCCTTCGTCAGGGGAAGGAGACCCAGTACTTC. Translation gives CASSLRQGKETQYF.